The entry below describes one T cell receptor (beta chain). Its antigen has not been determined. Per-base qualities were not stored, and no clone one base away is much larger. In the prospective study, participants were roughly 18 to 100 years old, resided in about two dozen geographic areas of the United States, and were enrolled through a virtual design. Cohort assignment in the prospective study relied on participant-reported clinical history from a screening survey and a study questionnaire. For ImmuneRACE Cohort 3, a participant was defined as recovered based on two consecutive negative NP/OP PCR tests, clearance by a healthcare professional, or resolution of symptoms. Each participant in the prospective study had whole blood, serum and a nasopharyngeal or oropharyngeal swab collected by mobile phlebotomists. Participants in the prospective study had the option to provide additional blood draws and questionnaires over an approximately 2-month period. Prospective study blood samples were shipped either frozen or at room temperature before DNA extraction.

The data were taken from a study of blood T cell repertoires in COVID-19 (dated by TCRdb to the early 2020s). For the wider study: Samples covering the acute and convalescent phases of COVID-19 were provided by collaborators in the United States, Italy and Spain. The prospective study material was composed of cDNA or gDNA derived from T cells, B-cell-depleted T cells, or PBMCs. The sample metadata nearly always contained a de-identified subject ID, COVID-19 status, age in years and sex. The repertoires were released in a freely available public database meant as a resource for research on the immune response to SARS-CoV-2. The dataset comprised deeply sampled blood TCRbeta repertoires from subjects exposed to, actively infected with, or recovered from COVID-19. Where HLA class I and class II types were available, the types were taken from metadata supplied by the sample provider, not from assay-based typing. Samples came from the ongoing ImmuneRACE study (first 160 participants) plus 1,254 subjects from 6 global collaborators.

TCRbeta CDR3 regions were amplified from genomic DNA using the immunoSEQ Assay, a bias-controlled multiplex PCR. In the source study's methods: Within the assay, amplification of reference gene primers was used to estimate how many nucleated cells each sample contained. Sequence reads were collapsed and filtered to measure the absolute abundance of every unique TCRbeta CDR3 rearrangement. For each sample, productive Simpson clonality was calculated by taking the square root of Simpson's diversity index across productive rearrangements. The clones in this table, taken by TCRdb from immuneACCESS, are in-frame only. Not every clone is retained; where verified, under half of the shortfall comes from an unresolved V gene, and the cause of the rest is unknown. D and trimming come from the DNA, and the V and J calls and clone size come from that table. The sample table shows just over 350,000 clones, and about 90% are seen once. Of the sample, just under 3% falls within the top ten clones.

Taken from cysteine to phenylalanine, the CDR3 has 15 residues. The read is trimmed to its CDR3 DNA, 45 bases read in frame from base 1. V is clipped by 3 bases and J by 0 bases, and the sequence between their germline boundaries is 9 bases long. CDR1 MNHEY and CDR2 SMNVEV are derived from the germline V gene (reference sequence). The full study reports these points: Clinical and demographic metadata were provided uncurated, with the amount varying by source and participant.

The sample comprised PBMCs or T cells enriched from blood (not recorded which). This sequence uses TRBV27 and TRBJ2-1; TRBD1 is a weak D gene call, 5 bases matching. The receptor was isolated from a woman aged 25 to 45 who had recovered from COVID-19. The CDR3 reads CASSLRTPSYNEQFF. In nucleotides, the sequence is TGTGCCAGCAGTTTGAGGACACCCTCCTACAATGAGCAGTTCTTC.